This T cell receptor beta chain originates from a study of T cells expressing NK-cell markers. Study summary: Sorted CD3+CD56+NKG2C+, CD3+CD56+NKG2C- and CD3+CD56-NKG2C+ T cells provided the TCR beta repertoires. Study-level points and caveats: The study found dominant NKG2C+ clonotypes at about 1.0-7.0% of CD8+ T cells in over five donors.

TCRdb derives one entry per CDR3 protein from the 5' RACE reads, leaving out DNA. Its table lists about 410,000 distinct CDR3 sequences. Per the germline V gene, CDR1 is SGHNT and CDR2 is YENEEA. The CDR3 extends over 12 amino acids. A word on this clonotype: Its antigen remains unknown.

The rearrangement links TRBV11-3 to TRBJ2-5. Material: blood T cells: a sorted CD56 or NKG2C T cell subset, CD4+ or CD8+ T cells, or bulk PBMC T cells (not recorded which). The source of this sequence is a woman aged 45 to 65 in good health. The CDR3 loop reads CASSLISQTQYF.